This TCR beta chain stems from a study of spatial heterogeneity in lung cancer. This clonotype was seen many times. The target antigen is unknown. The time point denotes: sample taken at primary tumor resection. Extraction of whole RNA from tumor, nontumor lung or frozen PBMC preceded unsorted sequencing. From germline, CDR1 is MDHEN and CDR2 SYDVKM. Trimming shortened V by 10 bases and J by 6 bases, and 22 bases separated the two germline ends. This CDR3 has 14 amino acids. Study-wide findings and caveats: Coverage of tumor T cells, by estimate, reached 7% to 9% for alpha chains and less than 15% for beta chains. Tumor mutation count correlated with how many alpha and beta TCRs expanded intratumorally.

Each TCR cDNA molecule carried a unique molecular identifier. TCRdb analysed the 5' RACE reads with MiXCR anew, one entry per CDR3 protein. The sample shows about 100,000 distinct CDR3 sequences, 3.5% to 5% of them seen only once. V gene TRBV28 combines with J gene TRBJ2-7; D might be TRBD2 (5 bases). The TCR originated in a male donor with early-stage non-small cell lung cancer. The sequencing here drew on lung tumor tissue, taken at surgery. CDR3 bases: TGTGCCACCAGACGGGGATCCGAGTTCCCCGAGCAGTACTTC. Translation gives CATRRGSEFPEQYF.